A single sample gave rise to the 19 T cell receptor beta chains below, sequenced in a study of CD8 T cells in Susac syndrome. After extraction with the RNeasy kit, roughly 0.45 to 1 ug of the RNA was reverse transcribed using random hexamers. TCRdb independently ran MiXCR on the immunoSEQ multiplex PCR reads; one entry per CDR3 protein. The sample holds about 110,000 distinct CDR3 sequences, approximately 93% seen once. Source material: CD8+ T cells from PBMCs. The receptors here all came from a human donor with Susac syndrome.

The V and J genes are TRBV25-1 and TRBJ2-2, with TRBD1 identical over 10 bases. V was clipped by 4 bases and J by 7 bases; unmatched bases: 6. This CDR3 comprises 15 residues. CDR1 MGHDK and CDR2 SYGVNS come from the germline V gene. CDR3: CASSGPGQGIGELFF. The DNA for the CDR3 is TGTGCCAGCAGTGGTCCGGGACAGGGGATCGGGGAGCTGTTTTTT.

The J gene is TRBJ1-1, the V gene TRBV5-6; D not certain. The CDR3 loop spans 11 amino acids. V was shortened by 3 bases and J by 4 bases, with 4 bases between the two germline ends. The germline V gene encodes CDR1 SGHDT and CDR2 YYEEEE. The CDR3 here is CASSSRTEAFF. Written as DNA, the CDR3 is TGTGCCAGCAGCTCCCGCACTGAAGCTTTCTTT.

This clonotype was observed once. A single base separates this from a much larger clone, so it may be a read error. The chain uses TRBV3-1 and TRBJ2-5; 7 positions agree with TRBD1. Germline V gene sequence: CDR1 LGHDT, CDR2 YNNKEL (reference sequence). The CDR3 covers 15 residues. The junction had 12 bases not matched to a gene; V was cut back by 8 bases and J by 3 bases. The chain's CDR3 is CASGRGQDIEETQYF. Written as DNA, the CDR3 is TGTGCCAGCGGCCGAGGACAGGATATAGAAGAGACCCAGTACTTC.

CDR3 sequence (DNA): TGTGCCAGTAGTATCGGCCAGGGAGATGGCTACACCTTC. Translating it yields CASSIGQGDGYTF. The chain employs TRBV19 and TRBJ1-2; D possibly corresponds to TRBD1 (5 bases). V was cut by 3 bases and J by 6 bases, with 11 bases left in between. The CDR3 runs 13 residues. Germline loops: CDR1 LNHDA, CDR2 SQIVND (reference sequence).

The V and J genes are TRBV15 and TRBJ2-7, with a tentative D call TRBD2 (5 bases). V dropped 5 bases and J dropped 3 bases, with 8 bases sitting between them. The CDR3 contains 12 residues. Germline loops: CDR1 LNHNV, CDR2 YYDKDF (reference sequence). The CDR3: CATSYGNYEQYF. CDR3 nucleotides: TGTGCCACCAGCTACGGGAACTACGAGCAGTACTTC.

The gene calls are TRBV4-1 and TRBJ1-2; D not certain. V was clipped by 4 bases and J by 0 bases, with 9 bases between them. Germline V gene sequence: CDR1 MGHRA, CDR2 YSYEKL. The CDR3 has 14 residues. CDR3 sequence reads: CASSRPGTNYGYTF. The CDR3 nucleotides read TGCGCCAGCAGCCGCCCGGGGACTAACTATGGCTACACCTTC.

The chain couples TRBV25-1 to TRBJ2-5; the D gene could be TRBD1 or TRBD2 (5 bases each). The CDR3 loop spans 15 amino acids. Trimming shortened V by 2 bases and J by 0 bases, and 10 bases separated the two germline ends. Germline V CDR1 and CDR2: MGHDK, SYGVNS. CDR3 protein: CASSEQGPYQETQYF. The DNA of the CDR3 is TGTGCCAGCAGTGAACAGGGACCGTACCAAGAGACCCAGTACTTC.

V is TRBV15 and J is TRBJ2-1; TRBD2 agrees at 7 bases. CDR1 is LNHNV and CDR2 is YYDKDF in the germline V gene (reference sequence). Trimming at V came to 6 bases and at J to 9 bases, leaving 11 bases not matched to a gene. There are 14 residues in the CDR3. CDR3 nucleotides: TGTGCCACCAGGGGAGGGCAGAGGTATTTTGAGCAGTTCTTC. Translation gives CATRGGQRYFEQFF.

The chain has TRBV12-3 or TRBV12-4 and TRBJ2-5; 7 bases are a match to TRBD2. CDR3 length: 16 residues. V shed 7 bases, J shed 2 bases, and the junction held 13 bases outside the gene matches. The CDR3 nucleotides are TGTGCCAGCACCGAATACCCCAGGGAGGGACAAGAGACCCAGTACTTC. It yields the protein CASTEYPREGQETQYF.

The chain has TRBV20-1 and TRBJ1-5; maybe TRBD1 (5 bases). The CDR3 spans 15 residues. The V end lost 1 base, the J end lost 9 bases, and 19 bases lay between the germline ends. Germline V gene data show CDR1 as DFQATT and CDR2 as SNEGSKA (reference sequence). This CDR3 reads CSARGDDFSPWPQHF. DNA for the CDR3: TGCAGTGCTAGAGGGGACGACTTTTCGCCATGGCCCCAGCATTTT.

The gene calls are TRBV20-1 and TRBJ2-1, with 9 bases that match TRBD2. The V and J ends lost 3 bases and 5 bases, in that order; junction bases with no gene match: 5. From germline, CDR1 is DFQATT and CDR2 SNEGSKA (reference sequence). The CDR3 is made up of 14 amino acids. DNA of the CDR3: TGCAGTGCTAGGCTAGCGGGGACTCACAATGAGCAGTTCTTC. The encoded protein is CSARLAGTHNEQFF.

CDR3 coding DNA: TGTGCCAGCAGCGTAGGGAAAGCGCGGGACAGCCAAGAGACCCAGTACTTC. Protein: CASSVGKARDSQETQYF. V usage is TRBV9 and J usage is TRBJ2-5; tentatively, D is TRBD1 (7 bases). This CDR3 has 17 residues. The germline V and J ends were trimmed by 0 bases and 1 base, with 16 bases remaining between them. Looked up from germline, CDR1 is SGDLS and CDR2 is YYNGEE.

The chain combines TRBV12-3 or TRBV12-4 with TRBJ2-1, with D unresolved. The CDR3 spans 14 residues. Trimming cost V 10 bases and J 8 bases, with 21 bases left between them. CDR3 region: CATHKADRVHEQFF. In DNA, the CDR3 is TGTGCCACCCATAAGGCCGATCGAGTTCATGAGCAGTTCTTC.

The chain is built from TRBV2 and TRBJ2-2; TRBD2 matches 9 bases. This CDR3 contains 15 residues. V lost 10 bases and J lost 5; bases outside the gene matches: 11. Germline CDR1 and CDR2: SNHLY and FYNNEI. The CDR3: CATSNLAGSTGELFF. CDR3 DNA sequence: TGTGCCACCTCAAACCTAGCGGGGTCAACCGGGGAGCTGTTTTTT.

The rearrangement uses TRBV6-4 and TRBJ1-2; D is undetermined. The CDR3 contains 13 residues. From germline, CDR1 is MRHNA and CDR2 SNTAGT. Trimming removed 2 bases from V and 0 bases from J, with 4 bases in between. CDR3 amino acids: CASSDGPNYGYTF. The CDR3 region has the DNA TGTGCCAGCAGTGACGGCCCTAACTATGGCTACACCTTC.

The chain is built from TRBV28 and TRBJ2-7; a weak D match, TRBD1 (5 bases). The CDR3 contains 14 residues. V was trimmed by 2 bases and J by 6 bases, leaving 14 bases between them. CDR1 and CDR2 from the germline V gene are MDHEN and SYDVKM. The CDR3 spells CASSLGQGLSEQYF. The DNA of the CDR3 is TGTGCCAGCAGTTTAGGTCAGGGTCTAAGCGAGCAGTACTTC.

The chain employs TRBV29-1 and TRBJ2-5; D remains unclear. Trimming took 4 bases from V and 4 from J, leaving 13 bases between them. Germline CDR1 reads SQVTM; CDR2 reads ANQGSEA. This CDR3 region has 13 residues. As DNA, the CDR3 is TGCAGCGTTGGTTGGGGTAGCAGAGAGACCCAGTACTTC. Its translation: CSVGWGSRETQYF.

The chain links TRBV29-1 to TRBJ1-2, with 9 bases identical to TRBD1. The CDR3 runs to 16 residues. The J segment lost 2 bases and the V segment lost 6 bases, leaving 13 bases of the junction unmatched. CDR1 and CDR2 (germline): SQVTM, ANQGSEA. The CDR3 loop reads CSVEDRGFQSNYGYTF. CDR3 DNA sequence: TGCAGCGTCGAGGACAGGGGTTTCCAATCCAACTATGGCTACACCTTC.

The rearrangement uses TRBV7-9 and TRBJ2-2; D is undetermined. The CDR3 has 16 residues. V lost 5 bases and J 1 base, leaving 14 bases between the germline ends. CDR1 is SEHNR, CDR2 FQNEAQ, per germline (reference sequence). The CDR3 is CASSPPGDKNTGELFF. The CDR3 DNA is TGTGCCAGCAGCCCCCCGGGCGACAAGAACACCGGGGAGCTGTTTTTT.